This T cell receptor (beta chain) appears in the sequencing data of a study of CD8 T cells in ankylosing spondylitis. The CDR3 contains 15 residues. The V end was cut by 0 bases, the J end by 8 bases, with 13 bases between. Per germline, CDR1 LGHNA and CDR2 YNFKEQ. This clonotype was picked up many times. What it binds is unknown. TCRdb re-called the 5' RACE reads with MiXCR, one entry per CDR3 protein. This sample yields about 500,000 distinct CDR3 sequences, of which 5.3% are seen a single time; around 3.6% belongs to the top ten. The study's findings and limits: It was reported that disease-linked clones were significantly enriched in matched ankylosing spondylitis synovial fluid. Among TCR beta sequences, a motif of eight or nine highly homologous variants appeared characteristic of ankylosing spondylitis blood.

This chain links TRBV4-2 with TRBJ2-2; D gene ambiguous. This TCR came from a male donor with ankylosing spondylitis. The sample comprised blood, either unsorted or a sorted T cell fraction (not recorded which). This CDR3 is CASSQEGHHPGELFF. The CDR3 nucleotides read TGTGCCAGCAGCCAAGAAGGCCACCACCCGGGGGAGCTGTTTTTT.